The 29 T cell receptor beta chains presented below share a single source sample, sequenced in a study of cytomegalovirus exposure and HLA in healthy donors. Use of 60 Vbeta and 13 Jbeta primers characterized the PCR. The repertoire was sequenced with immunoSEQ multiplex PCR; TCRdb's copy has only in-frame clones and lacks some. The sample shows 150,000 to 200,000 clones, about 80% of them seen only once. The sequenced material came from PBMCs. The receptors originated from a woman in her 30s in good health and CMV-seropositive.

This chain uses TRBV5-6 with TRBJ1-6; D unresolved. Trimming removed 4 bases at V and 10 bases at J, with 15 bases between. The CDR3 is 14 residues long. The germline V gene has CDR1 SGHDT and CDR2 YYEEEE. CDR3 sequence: CASSPNEGWSPLHF. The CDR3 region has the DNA TGTGCCAGCAGCCCCAATGAGGGTTGGTCACCCCTCCACTTT.

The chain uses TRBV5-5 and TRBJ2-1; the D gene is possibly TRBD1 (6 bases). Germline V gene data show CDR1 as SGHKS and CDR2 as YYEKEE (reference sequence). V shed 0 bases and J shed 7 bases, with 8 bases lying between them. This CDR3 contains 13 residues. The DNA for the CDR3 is TGTGCCAGCAGCTTGGGACAGGCGAATGAGCAGTTCTTC. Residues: CASSLGQANEQFF.

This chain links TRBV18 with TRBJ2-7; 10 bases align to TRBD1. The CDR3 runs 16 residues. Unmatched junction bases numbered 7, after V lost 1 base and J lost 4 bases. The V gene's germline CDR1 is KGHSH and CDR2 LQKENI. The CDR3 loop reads CASSPRTRTGGYEQYF. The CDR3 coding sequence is TGTGCCAGCTCACCACGAACTAGGACAGGGGGGTACGAGCAGTACTTC. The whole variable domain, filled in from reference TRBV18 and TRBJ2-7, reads NAGVMQNPRHLVRRRGQEARLRCSPMKGHSHVYWYRQLPEEGLKFMVYLQKENIIDESGMPKERFSAEFPKEGPSILRIQQVVRGDSAAYFCASSPRTRTGGYEQYFGPGTRLTVT.

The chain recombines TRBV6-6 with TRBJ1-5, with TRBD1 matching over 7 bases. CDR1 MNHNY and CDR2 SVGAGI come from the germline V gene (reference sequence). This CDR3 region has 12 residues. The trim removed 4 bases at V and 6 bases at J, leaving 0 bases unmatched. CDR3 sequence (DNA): TGTGCCAGCAGTTGGACAGGTCAGCCCCAGCATTTT. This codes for CASSWTGQPQHF.

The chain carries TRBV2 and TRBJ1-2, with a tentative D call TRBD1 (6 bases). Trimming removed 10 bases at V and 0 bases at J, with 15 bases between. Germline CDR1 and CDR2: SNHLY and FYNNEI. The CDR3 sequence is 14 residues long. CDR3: CATTLGGANYGYTF. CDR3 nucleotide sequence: TGTGCCACCACCTTAGGGGGGGCTAACTATGGCTACACCTTC.

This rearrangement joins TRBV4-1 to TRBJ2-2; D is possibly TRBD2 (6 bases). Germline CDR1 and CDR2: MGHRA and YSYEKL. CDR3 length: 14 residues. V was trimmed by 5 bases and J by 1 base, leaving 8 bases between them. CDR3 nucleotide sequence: TGCGCCAGCAGCTGGGGGGAGAACACCGGGGAGCTGTTTTTT. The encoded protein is CASSWGENTGELFF.

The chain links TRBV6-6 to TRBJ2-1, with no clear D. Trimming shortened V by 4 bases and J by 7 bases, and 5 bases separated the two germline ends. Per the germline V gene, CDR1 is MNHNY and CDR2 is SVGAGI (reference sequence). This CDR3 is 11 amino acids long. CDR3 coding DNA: TGTGCCAGCAGTTTACAAAATGAGCAGTTCTTC. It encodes CASSLQNEQFF.

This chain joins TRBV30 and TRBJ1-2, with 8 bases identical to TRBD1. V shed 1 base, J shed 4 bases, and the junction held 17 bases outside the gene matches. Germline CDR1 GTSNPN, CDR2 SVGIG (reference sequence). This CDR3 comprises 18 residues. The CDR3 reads CAWSESRQGRRKFYGYTF. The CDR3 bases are TGTGCCTGGAGTGAGTCTCGACAGGGGCGGCGAAAATTCTATGGCTACACCTTC.

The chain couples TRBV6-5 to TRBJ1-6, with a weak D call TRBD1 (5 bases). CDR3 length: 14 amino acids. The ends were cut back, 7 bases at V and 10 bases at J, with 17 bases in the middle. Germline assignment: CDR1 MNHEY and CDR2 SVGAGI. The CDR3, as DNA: TGTGCCAGCACCTCCGGGCTTAGGGGATCACCCCTCCACTTT. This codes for CASTSGLRGSPLHF.

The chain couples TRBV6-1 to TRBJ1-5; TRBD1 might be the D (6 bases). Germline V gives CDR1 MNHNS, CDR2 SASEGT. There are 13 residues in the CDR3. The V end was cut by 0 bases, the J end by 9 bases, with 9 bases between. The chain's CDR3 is CASSEALQGPQHF. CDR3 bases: TGTGCCAGCAGTGAAGCGCTACAGGGGCCCCAGCATTTT.

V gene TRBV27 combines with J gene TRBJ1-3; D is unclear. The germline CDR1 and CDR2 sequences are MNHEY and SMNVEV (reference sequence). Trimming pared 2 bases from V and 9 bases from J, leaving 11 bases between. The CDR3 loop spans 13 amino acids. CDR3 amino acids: CASSLREGGTIYF. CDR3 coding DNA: TGTGCCAGCAGTTTAAGAGAGGGAGGCACCATATATTTT.

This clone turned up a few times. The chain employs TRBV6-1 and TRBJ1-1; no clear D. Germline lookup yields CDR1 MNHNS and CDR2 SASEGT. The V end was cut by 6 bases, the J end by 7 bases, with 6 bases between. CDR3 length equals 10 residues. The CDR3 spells CASSNSEAFF. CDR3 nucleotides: TGTGCCAGCAGCAATAGTGAAGCTTTCTTT.

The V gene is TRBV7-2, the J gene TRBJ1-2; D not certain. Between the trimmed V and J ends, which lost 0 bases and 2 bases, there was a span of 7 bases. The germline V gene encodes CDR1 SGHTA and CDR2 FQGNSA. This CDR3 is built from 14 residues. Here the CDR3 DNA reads TGTGCCAGCAGCTTAGCGGTAGCGAACTATGGCTACACCTTC. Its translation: CASSLAVANYGYTF.

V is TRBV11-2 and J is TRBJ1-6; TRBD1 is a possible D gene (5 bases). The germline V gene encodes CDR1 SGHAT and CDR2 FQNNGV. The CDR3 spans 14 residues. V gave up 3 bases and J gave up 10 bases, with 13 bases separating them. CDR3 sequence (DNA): TGTGCCAGCAGCTTTATCAGCACAGGCTCACCCCTCCACTTT. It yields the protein CASSFISTGSPLHF. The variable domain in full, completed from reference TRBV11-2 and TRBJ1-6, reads EAGVAQSPRYKIIEKRQSVAFWCNPISGHATLYWYQQILGQGPKLLIQFQNNGVVDDSQLPKDRFSAERLKGVDSTLKIQPAKLEDSAVYLCASSFISTGSPLHFGNGTRLTVT.

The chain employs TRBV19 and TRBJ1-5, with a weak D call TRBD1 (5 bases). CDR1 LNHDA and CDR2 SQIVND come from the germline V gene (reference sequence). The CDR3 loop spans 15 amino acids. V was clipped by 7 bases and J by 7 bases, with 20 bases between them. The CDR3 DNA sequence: TGTGCCAGTAATGGGCGGGGGAGCTCGGGGCAGCCCCAGCATTTT. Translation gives CASNGRGSSGQPQHF.

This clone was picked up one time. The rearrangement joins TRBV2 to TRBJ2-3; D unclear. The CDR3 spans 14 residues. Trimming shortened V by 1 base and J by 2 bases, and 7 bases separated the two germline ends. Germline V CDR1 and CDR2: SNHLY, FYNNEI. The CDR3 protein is CASSEDSHTDTQYF. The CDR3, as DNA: TGTGCCAGCAGTGAAGACAGTCACACAGATACGCAGTATTTT.

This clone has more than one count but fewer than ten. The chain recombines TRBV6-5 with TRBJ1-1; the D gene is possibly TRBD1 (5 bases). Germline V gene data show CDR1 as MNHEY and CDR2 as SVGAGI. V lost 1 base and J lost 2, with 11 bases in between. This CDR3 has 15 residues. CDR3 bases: TGTGCCAGCAGTTACTTTCAGGGAGGCAACACTGAAGCTTTCTTT. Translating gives CASSYFQGGNTEAFF.

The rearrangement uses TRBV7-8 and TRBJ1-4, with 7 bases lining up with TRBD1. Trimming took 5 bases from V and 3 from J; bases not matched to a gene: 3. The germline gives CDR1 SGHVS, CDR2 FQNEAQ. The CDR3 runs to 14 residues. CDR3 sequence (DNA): TGTGCCAGCAGCCGACAGGGCGCTAATGAAAAACTGTTTTTT. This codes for CASSRQGANEKLFF.

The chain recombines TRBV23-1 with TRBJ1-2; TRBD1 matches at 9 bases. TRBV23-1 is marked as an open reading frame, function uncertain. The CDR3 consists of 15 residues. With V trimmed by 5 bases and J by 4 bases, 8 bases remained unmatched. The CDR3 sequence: CASSFPGQGFYGYTF. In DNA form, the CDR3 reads TGCGCCAGCAGTTTCCCGGGACAGGGATTCTATGGCTACACCTTC.

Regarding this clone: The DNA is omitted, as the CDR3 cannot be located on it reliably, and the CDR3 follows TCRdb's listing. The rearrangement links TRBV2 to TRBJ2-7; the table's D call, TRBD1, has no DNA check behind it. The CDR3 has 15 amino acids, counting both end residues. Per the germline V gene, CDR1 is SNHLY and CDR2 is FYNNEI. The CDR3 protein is CASSVNSGFFGEQYF.

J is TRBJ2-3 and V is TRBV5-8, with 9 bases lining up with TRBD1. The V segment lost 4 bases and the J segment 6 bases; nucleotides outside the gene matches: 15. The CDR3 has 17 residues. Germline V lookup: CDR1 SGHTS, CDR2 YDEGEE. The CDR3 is CASSPGQGRPEEDTQYF. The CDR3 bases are TGTGCCAGCAGCCCGGGACAGGGAAGACCCGAGGAGGATACGCAGTATTTT. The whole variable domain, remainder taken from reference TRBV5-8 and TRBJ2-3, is EAGVTQSPTHLIKTRGQQATLRCSPISGHTSVYWYQQALGLGLQFLLWYDEGEERNRGNFPPRFSGRQFPNYSSELNVNALELEDSALYLCASSPGQGRPEEDTQYFGPGTRLTVL.

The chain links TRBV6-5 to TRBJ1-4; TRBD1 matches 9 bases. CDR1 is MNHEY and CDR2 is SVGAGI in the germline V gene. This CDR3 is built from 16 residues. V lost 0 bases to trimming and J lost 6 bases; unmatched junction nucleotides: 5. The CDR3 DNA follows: TGTGCCAGCAGTTACTCGGCGGGACAGGGTTATGAAAAACTGTTTTTT. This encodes CASSYSAGQGYEKLFF.

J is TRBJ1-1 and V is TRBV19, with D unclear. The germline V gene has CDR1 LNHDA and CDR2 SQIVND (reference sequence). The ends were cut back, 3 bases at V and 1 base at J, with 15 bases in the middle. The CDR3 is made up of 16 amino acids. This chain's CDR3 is CASSIYGKTANTEAFF. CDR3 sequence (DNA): TGTGCCAGTAGTATTTATGGAAAAACAGCGAACACTGAAGCTTTCTTT. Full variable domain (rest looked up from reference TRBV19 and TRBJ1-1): DGGITQSPKYLFRKEGQNVTLSCEQNLNHDAMYWYRQDPGQGLRLIYYSQIVNDFQKGDIAEGYSVSREKKESFPLTVTSAQKNPTAFYLCASSIYGKTANTEAFFGQGTRLTVV.

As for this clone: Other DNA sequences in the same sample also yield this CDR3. The CDR3 loop is CAWSVLWGYTF. The CDR3 region has the DNA TGTGCCTGGAGTGTACTATGGGGCTACACCTTC. This chain links TRBV30 with TRBJ1-2, with D unresolved. Germline V gives CDR1 GTSNPN, CDR2 SVGIG (reference sequence). V shed 0 bases and J shed 8 bases, with 7 bases lying between them. This CDR3 has 11 residues.

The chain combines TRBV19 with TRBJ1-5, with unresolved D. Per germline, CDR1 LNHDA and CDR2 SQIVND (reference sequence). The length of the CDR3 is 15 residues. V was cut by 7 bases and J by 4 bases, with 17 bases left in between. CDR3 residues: CASTPVGSGNQPQHF. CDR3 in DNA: TGTGCCAGTACCCCCGTAGGGTCGGGGAATCAGCCCCAGCATTTT.

The CDR3 coding sequence is TGTGCCAGCAGTTTTCTAGGGGGCGCGAGGACTGAAGCTTTCTTT. Its protein is CASSFLGGARTEAFF. V is TRBV28 and J is TRBJ1-1, with 7 positions matching TRBD1. Losses at the gene ends were 3 bases for V and 5 bases for J; bases not matched to a gene: 9. The CDR3 contains 15 residues. Germline values: CDR1 MDHEN, CDR2 SYDVKM.

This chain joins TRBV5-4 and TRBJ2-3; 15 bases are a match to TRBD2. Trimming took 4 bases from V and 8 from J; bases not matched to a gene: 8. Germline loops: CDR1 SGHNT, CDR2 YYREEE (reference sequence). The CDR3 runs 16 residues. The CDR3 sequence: CASSEKGLAGGGTQYF. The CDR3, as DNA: TGTGCCAGCAGCGAGAAGGGACTAGCGGGGGGAGGTACGCAGTATTTT.

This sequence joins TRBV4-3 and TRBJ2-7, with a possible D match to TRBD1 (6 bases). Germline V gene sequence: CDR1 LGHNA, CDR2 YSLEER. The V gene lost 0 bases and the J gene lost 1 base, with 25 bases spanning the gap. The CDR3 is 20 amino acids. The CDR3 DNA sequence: TGCGCCAGCAGCCAAGATCTGGATTCAGGGGCCGCCCCCTGGTCCTACGAGCAGTACTTC. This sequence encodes CASSQDLDSGAAPWSYEQYF.

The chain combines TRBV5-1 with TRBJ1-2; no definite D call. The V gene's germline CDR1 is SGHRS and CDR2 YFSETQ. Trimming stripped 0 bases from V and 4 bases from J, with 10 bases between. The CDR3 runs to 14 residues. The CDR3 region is CASSLGSQIYGYTF. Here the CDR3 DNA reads TGCGCCAGCAGCTTGGGGTCACAGATCTATGGCTACACCTTC.